The 5 T cell receptor beta chains reported below all come from one sample, sequenced in a study of T cells in Graves' hyperthyroidism and ophthalmopathy. The source material, RNA transcripts, was used to amplify TCR beta CDR3 regions. When the TCR CDR3 underwent first-round RT-PCR, the HTBI primer set was used. Each CDR3 protein is one row after TCRdb ran MiXCR on the multiplex PCR reads. The sample carries 600,000 to 650,000 distinct CDR3 sequences, about 17% recorded once. Sequencing used blood. The receptors were gathered from a woman between 25 and 40 years old with Graves' hyperthyroidism.

This clonotype was seen a handful of times. The chain carries TRBV5-1 and TRBJ2-2; TRBD1 might be the D (6 bases). The CDR3 consists of 13 residues. Germline V gene sequence: CDR1 SGHRS, CDR2 YFSETQ. Trimming stripped 1 base from V and 6 bases from J, with 7 bases between. CDR3 in amino acids: CASSLTGPGELFF. The CDR3 DNA follows: TGCGCCAGCAGCTTGACAGGGCCCGGGGAGCTGTTTTTT.

The chain uses TRBV2 and TRBJ1-1; D perhaps matches TRBD1 (5 bases). This CDR3 region has 21 residues. Trimming stripped 6 bases from V and 5 bases from J, with 37 bases between. Germline values: CDR1 SNHLY, CDR2 FYNNEI. CDR3 coding DNA: TGTGCCAGCAGCTGGGATCGTGACGGTCGAATGTGGAAATGGGGCAAAACTGAAGCTTTCTTT. Protein: CASSWDRDGRMWKWGKTEAFF.

Of note for this clonotype: At one end the junction does not follow the germline gene, possibly because of a read error. The V gene is TRBV10-3, the J gene TRBJ2-1, with 15 bases matching TRBD2. The CDR3 runs 12 residues. Germline values: CDR1 ENHRY, CDR2 SYGVKD. The CDR3 DNA sequence: TGTGCCATCAGGGGACTAGCGGGAGGTGGGGTCTTC. It codes for CAIRGLAGGGVF.

There are a few counts of this clonotype. The chain joins TRBV9 to TRBJ2-3, with 9 bases aligning to TRBD2. V was clipped by 3 bases and J by 0 bases; unmatched bases: 5. The CDR3 contains 16 residues. The germline gives CDR1 SGDLS, CDR2 YYNGEE. CDR3 nucleotide sequence: TGTGCCAGCAGCGCCCGACTAGCGGAGAGCACAGATACGCAGTATTTT. This encodes CASSARLAESTDTQYF.

Note on this clonotype: A much larger clone lies one base from this, so it may be a read error. V usage is TRBV29-1 and J usage is TRBJ2-1; 13 bases are a match to TRBD2. The CDR3 consists of 14 residues. Germline CDR1 is SQVTM and CDR2 is ANQGSEA. The CDR3 sequence is CSVDGLAGVNERFF. DNA for the CDR3: TGCAGCGTGGATGGACTAGCGGGAGTTAATGAGCGGTTCTTC.